Listed below are T cell receptor beta chains from one sample, sequenced in a study of TIL therapy for anti-PD-1-resistant metastatic lung cancer. Generated by immunoSEQ multiplex PCR, the TCRdb table keeps only in-frame clones and is missing some. The sample yields 52,000 or so clones, about 81% seen once. The input for sequencing was blood, taken at baseline. The receptor source for this set is a person aged 25-79 years with non-small cell lung cancer. Each CDR3 is given with its conserved first and last residue. D genes are given only for firm matches. Clone size, where shown, is once, few, many, or a class for clones that have expanded.

D	V	size	J	CDR3	DNA
TRBD1	TRBV7-3	.	TRBJ1-3	CASSPTGGFGNTIYF	TGTGCCAGCAGCCCCACAGGGGGCTTTGGAAACACCATATATTTT
.	TRBV28	.	TRBJ2-7	CASRRPGTIYEQYF	TGTGCCAGCAGACGGCCGGGAACCATCTACGAGCAGTACTTC
.	TRBV5-8	few	TRBJ1-6	CASSFHRGGSSPLHF	TGTGCCAGCAGCTTTCACCGGGGAGGTAGTTCACCCCTCCACTTT
TRBD1	TRBV5-5	once	TRBJ1-4	CASSPLRGGTNEKLFF	TGTGCCAGCAGCCCCCTCAGGGGGGGAACTAATGAAAAACTGTTTTTT
.	TRBV2	.	TRBJ1-2	CASSPGGYGYTF	TGTGCCAGCTCCCCGGGGGGCTATGGCTACACCTTC
.	TRBV6-5	once	TRBJ1-1	CASSRKGGLNTEAFF	TGTGCCAGCAGCAGGAAGGGAGGGCTGAACACTGAAGCTTTCTTT
.	TRBV7-2	.	TRBJ2-1	CASSFGYGRGGYEQFF	TGTGCCAGCAGCTTCGGTTACGGCCGAGGAGGTTATGAGCAGTTCTTC
.	TRBV5-6	.	TRBJ1-2	CASSLGRSLSNYGYTF	TGTGCCAGCAGCTTGGGACGTTCCCTATCTAACTATGGCTACACCTTC
.	TRBV19	few	TRBJ1-1	CASSIDPRVTNTEAFF	TGTGCCAGTAGTATAGATCCGAGGGTTACGAACACTGAAGCTTTCTTT
.	TRBV9	.	TRBJ2-7	CASSVGRTVDEQYF	TGTGCCAGCAGCGTGGGTAGAACAGTCGACGAGCAGTACTTC
.	TRBV4-2	.	TRBJ2-7	CASSQDRAQSYEQYF	TGTGCCAGCAGCCAAGATAGGGCCCAGTCCTACGAGCAGTACTTC
TRBD1	TRBV18	.	TRBJ1-3	CASSTIEWTGGFDSGNTIYF	TGTGCCAGCTCAACGATTGAATGGACAGGGGGCTTTGACTCTGGAAACACCATATATTTT
TRBD1	TRBV6-1	.	TRBJ2-7	CASSAFQGAPSYEQYF	TGTGCCAGCAGTGCGTTTCAGGGGGCTCCATCCTACGAGCAGTACTTC
TRBD1	TRBV6-1	.	TRBJ1-2	CASSEGTGYGYTF	TGTGCCAGCAGTGAAGGGACAGGGTACGGCTACACCTTC
.	TRBV4-1	.	TRBJ2-7	CASSQDRGEQYF	TGCGCCAGCAGCCAAGATAGGGGCGAGCAGTACTTC
.	TRBV6-5	.	TRBJ2-5	CASSYSQGRQETQYF	TGTGCCAGCAGTTACTCCCAGGGCAGACAAGAGACCCAGTACTTC
.	TRBV5-4	.	TRBJ1-6	CASSLPTANSPLHF	TGTGCCAGCAGCTTACCGACAGCAAATTCACCCCTCCACTTT
TRBD2	TRBV13	.	TRBJ2-7	CASSKYSGGRTYEQYF	TGTGCCAGCAGCAAGTATAGCGGGGGGAGAACCTACGAGCAGTACTTC
.	TRBV24-1	.	TRBJ1-5	CATSEQSNQPQHF	TGTGCCACCAGTGAACAGAGCAATCAGCCCCAGCATTTT
.	TRBV7-9	few	TRBJ1-6	CASSLGAGSLDNSPLHF	TGTGCCAGCAGCTTAGGTGCTGGCAGCTTAGATAATTCACCCCTCCACTTT